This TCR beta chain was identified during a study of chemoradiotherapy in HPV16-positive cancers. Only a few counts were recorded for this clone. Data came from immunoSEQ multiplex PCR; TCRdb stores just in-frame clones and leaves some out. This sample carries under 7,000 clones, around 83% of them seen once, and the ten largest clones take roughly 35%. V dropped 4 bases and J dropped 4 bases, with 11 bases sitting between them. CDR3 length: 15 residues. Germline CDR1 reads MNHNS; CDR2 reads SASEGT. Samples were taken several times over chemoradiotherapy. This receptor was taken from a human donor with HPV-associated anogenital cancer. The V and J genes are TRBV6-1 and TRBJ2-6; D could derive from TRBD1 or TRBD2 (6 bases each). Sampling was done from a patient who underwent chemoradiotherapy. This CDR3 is CASSGGADGANVLTF. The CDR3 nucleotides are TGTGCCAGCAGTGGGGGGGCGGACGGGGCCAACGTCCTGACTTTC.